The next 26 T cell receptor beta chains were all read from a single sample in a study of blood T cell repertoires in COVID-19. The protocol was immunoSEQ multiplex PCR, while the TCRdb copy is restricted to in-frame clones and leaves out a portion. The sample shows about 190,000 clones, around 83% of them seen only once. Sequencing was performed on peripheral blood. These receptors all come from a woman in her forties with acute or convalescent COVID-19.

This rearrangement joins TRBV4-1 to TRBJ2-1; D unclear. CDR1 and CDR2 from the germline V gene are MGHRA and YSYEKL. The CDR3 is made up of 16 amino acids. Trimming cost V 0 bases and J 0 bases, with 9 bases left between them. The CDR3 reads CASSQDMSDSYNEQFF. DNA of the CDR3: TGCGCCAGCAGCCAAGATATGAGCGACTCCTACAATGAGCAGTTCTTC.

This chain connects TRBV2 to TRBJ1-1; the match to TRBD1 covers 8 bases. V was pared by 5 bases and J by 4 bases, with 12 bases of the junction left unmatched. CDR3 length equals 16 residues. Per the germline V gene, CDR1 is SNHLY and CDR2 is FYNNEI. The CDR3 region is CASSYAQGASFTEAFF. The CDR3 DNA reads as TGTGCCAGCAGTTATGCCCAGGGGGCGTCGTTCACTGAAGCTTTCTTT.

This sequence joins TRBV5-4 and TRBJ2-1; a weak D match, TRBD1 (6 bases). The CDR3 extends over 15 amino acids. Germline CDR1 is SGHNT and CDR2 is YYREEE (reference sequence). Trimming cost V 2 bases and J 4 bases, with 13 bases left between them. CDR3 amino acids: CASSFGQLLYNEQFF. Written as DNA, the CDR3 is TGTGCCAGCAGCTTTGGACAGCTTTTATACAATGAGCAGTTCTTC.

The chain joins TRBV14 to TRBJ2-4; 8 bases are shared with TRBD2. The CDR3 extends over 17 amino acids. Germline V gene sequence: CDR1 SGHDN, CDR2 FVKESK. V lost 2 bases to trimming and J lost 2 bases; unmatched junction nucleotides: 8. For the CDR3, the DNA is TGTGCCAGCAGCCAACCTTCCCCGGGGGGGACCAAAAACATTCAGTACTTC. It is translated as CASSQPSPGGTKNIQYF.

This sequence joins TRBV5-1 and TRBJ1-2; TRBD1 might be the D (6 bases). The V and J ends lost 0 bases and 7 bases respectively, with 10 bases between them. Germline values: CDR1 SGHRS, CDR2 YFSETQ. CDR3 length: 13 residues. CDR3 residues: CASSLVDSSGYTF. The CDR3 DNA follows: TGCGCCAGCAGCTTGGTGGACAGCTCTGGCTACACCTTC. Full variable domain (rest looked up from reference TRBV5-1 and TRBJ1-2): KAGVTQTPRYLIKTRGQQVTLSCSPISGHRSVSWYQQTPGQGLQFLFEYFSETQRNKGNFPGRFSGRQFSNSRSEMNVSTLELGDSALYLCASSLVDSSGYTFGSGTRLTVV.

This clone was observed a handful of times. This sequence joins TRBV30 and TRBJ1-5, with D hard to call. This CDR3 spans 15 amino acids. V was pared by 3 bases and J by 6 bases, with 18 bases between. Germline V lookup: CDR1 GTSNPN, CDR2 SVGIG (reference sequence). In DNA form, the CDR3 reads TGTGCCTGGAGCCCTATAGCACCACAAGGTCAGCCCCAGCATTTT. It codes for CAWSPIAPQGQPQHF.

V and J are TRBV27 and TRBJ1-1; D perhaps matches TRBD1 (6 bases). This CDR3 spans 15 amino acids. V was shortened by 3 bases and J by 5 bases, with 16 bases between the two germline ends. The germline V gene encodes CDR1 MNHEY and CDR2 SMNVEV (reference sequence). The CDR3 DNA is TGTGCCAGCAGTTTCGTTACAGGGCGAGGGACTGAAGCTTTCTTT. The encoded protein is CASSFVTGRGTEAFF.

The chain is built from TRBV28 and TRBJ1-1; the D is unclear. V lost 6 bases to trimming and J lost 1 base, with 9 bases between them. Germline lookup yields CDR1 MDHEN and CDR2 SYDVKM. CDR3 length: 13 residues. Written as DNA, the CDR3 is TGTGCCAGCAGATCTGACACGAACACTGAAGCTTTCTTT. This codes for CASRSDTNTEAFF.

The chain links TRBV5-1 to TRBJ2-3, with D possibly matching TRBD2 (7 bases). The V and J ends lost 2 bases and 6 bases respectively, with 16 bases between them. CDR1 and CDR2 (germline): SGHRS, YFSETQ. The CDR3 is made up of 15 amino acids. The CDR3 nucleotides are TGCGCCAGCAGCTTTTCTGGGGGGGCGGTGGATACGCAGTATTTT. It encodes CASSFSGGAVDTQYF.

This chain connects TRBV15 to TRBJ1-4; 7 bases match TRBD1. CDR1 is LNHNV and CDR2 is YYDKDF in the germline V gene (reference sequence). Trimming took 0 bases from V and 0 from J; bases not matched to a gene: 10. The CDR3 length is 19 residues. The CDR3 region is CATSREVLGQLATNEKLFF. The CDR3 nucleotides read TGTGCCACCAGCAGAGAGGTATTGGGACAGCTAGCAACTAATGAAAAACTGTTTTTT.

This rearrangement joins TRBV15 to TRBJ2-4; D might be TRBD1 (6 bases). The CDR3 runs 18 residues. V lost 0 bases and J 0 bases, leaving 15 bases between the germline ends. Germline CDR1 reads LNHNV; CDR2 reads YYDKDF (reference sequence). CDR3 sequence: CATSRDWGHNVAKNIQYF. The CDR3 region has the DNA TGTGCCACCAGCAGAGATTGGGGGCACAATGTAGCCAAAAACATTCAGTACTTC.

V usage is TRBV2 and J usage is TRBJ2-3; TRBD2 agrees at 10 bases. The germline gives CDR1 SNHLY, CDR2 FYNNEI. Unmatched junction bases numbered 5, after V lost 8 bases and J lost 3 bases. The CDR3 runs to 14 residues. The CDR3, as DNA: TGTGCCAGCCTGAGCGGGAGGGCTACAGATACGCAGTATTTT. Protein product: CASLSGRATDTQYF.

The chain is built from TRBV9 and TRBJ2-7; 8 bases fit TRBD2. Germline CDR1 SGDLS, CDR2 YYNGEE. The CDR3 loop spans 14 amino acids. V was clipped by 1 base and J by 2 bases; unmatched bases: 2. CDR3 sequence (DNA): TGTGCCAGCAGCGTAACGGGACTAGCCTACGAGCAGTACTTC. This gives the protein CASSVTGLAYEQYF.

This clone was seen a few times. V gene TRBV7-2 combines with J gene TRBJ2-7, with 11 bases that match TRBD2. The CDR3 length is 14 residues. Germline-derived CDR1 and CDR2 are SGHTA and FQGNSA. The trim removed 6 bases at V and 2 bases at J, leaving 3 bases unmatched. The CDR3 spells CASSPTSGTYEQYF. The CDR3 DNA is TGTGCCAGCAGTCCGACTAGCGGGACCTACGAGCAGTACTTC.

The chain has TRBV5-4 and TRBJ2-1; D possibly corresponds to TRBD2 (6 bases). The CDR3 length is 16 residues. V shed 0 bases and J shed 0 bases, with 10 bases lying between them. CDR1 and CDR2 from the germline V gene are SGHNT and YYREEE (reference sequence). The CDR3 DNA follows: TGTGCCAGCAGCTTGGTCGGGGACTCCTCCTACAATGAGCAGTTCTTC. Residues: CASSLVGDSSYNEQFF.

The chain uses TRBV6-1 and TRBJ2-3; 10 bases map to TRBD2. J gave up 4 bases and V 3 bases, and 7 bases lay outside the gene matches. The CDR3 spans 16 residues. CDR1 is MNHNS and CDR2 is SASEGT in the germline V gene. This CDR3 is CASSEVSGRISDTQYF. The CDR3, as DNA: TGTGCCAGCAGTGAGGTTAGCGGGAGGATCTCAGATACGCAGTATTTT.

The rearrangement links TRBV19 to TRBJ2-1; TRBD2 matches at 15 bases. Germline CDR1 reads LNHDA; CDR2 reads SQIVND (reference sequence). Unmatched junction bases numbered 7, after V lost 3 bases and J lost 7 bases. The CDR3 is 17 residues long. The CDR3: CASSISPGLAGGNEQFF. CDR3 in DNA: TGTGCCAGTAGTATTTCTCCGGGACTAGCGGGGGGAAATGAGCAGTTCTTC.

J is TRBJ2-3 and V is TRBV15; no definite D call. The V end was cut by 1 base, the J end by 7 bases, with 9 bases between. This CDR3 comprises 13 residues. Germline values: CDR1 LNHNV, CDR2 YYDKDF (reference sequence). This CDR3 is CATSRALAHTQYF. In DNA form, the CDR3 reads TGTGCCACCAGCAGAGCTTTGGCACATACGCAGTATTTT.

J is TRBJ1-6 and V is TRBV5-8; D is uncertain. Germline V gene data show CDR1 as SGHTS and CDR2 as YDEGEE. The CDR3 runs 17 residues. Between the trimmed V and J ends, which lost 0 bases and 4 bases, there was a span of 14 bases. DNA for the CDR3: TGTGCCAGCAGCTTGGACCCCAGCGGGGAATATAATTCACCCCTCCACTTT. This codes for CASSLDPSGEYNSPLHF.

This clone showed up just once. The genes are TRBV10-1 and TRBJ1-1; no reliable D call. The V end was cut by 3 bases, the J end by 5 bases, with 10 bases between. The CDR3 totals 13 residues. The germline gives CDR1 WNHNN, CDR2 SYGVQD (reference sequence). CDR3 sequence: CASSDLGMTEAFF. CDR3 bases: TGCGCCAGCAGTGACCTCGGGATGACTGAAGCTTTCTTT.

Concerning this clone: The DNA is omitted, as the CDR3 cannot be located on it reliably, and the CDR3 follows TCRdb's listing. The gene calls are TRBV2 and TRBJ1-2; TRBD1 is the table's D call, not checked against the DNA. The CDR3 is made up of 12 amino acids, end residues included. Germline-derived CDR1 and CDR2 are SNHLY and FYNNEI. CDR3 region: CASSVFGQGNTF.

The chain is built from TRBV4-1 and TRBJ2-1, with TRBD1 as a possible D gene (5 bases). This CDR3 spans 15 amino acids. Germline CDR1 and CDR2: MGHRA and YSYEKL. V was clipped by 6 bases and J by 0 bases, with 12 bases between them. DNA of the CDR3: TGCGCCAGCAGTATCGACAGTAGCTCCTACAATGAGCAGTTCTTC. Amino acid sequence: CASSIDSSSYNEQFF.

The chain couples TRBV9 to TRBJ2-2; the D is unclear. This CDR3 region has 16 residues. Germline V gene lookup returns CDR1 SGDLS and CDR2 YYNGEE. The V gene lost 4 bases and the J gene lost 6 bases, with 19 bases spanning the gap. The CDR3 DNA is TGTGCCAGCAGCTCTTTCGGGTCAGAGGCCCCCGGGGAGCTGTTTTTT. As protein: CASSSFGSEAPGELFF.

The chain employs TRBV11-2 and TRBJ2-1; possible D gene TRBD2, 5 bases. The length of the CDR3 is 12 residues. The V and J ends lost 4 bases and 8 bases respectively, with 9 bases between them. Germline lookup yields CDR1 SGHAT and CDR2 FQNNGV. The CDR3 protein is CASSSLAHEQFF. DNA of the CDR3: TGTGCCAGCAGCTCCCTAGCCCATGAGCAGTTCTTC.

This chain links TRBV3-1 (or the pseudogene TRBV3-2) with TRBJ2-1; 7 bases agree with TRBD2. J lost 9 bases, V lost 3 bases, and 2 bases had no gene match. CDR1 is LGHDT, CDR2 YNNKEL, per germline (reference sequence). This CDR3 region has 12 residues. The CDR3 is CASSHPGGEQFF. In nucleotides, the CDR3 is TGTGCCAGCAGCCACCCGGGGGGTGAGCAGTTCTTC.

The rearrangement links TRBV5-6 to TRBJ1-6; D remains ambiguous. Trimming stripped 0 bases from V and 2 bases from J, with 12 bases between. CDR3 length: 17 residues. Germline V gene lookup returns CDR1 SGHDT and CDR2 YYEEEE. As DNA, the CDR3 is TGTGCCAGCAGCTTGGCCTCTACGGGGACCTATAATTCACCCCTCCACTTT. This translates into CASSLASTGTYNSPLHF.